A selection of T cell receptor beta chains follows, all from one sample in a study of response to subunit inactivated influenza vaccine. TCRdb redid the calling of the RT-PCR reads with MiXCR, one entry per CDR3 protein. This sample has 550,000 to 650,000 distinct CDR3 sequences, with about an eighth found just once. The sample here was PBMCs from blood, taken on the day of vaccination. All receptors derive from a man aged 50 to 60 who received an inactivated influenza vaccine. Both conserved end residues are part of each CDR3. The order of the fields is V gene, J gene, clone size, CDR3 protein. Clone size is stated in some rows and not others, as once, few, many or a class when expanded.

V: TRBV10-3; J: TRBJ1-6; size: .; CDR3: CAISESSGAWPPLHF
V: TRBV6-1; J: TRBJ2-4; size: few; CDR3: CASSTPGQKVNIQYF
V: TRBV29-1; J: TRBJ2-1; size: .; CDR3: CSVVGENSYNEQFF
V: TRBV3-1; J: TRBJ2-7; size: .; CDR3: CASSPGDGPYEQYF
V: TRBV5-1; J: TRBJ2-3; size: many; CDR3: CASSSVDRESTDTQYF
V: TRBV4-3; J: TRBJ2-2; size: many; CDR3: CASSQGVGGRGELFF
V: TRBV4-3; J: TRBJ1-2; size: few; CDR3: CASSQGNTGTGSYGYTF
V: TRBV4-3; J: TRBJ2-1; size: .; CDR3: CASSHRLARDEQFF
V: TRBV5-1; J: TRBJ2-1; size: .; CDR3: CASSRGFGPSYNEQFF
V: TRBV4-2; J: TRBJ2-1; size: .; CDR3: CASSTGNAGYNEQFF
V: TRBV20-1; J: TRBJ2-1; size: .; CDR3: CSARDPRYNEQFF
V: TRBV5-1; J: TRBJ2-3; size: few; CDR3: CASSLWGDRRSDTQYF
V: TRBV28; J: TRBJ2-7; size: .; CDR3: CASSPLSIQGSEQYF
V: TRBV5-1; J: TRBJ2-1; size: .; CDR3: CASSFFGQGGYNEQFF
V: TRBV30; J: TRBJ2-7; size: .; CDR3: CAWLGSYEQYF
V: TRBV4-2; J: TRBJ1-1; size: few; CDR3: CASSHSQTGPVNTEAFF
V: TRBV5-4; J: TRBJ1-1; size: few; CDR3: CASSFDRRDREDKITEAFF
V: TRBV20-1; J: TRBJ2-5; size: .; CDR3: CSARPTRTGVAGAAETQYF
V: TRBV12-3/TRBV12-4; J: TRBJ2-2; size: .; CDR3: CASSIGTPGELFF
V: TRBV2; J: TRBJ2-2; size: .; CDR3: CASSVIPSGYTGELFF
V: TRBV10-3; J: TRBJ2-1; size: .; CDR3: CAMAPTGDEQFF
V: TRBV10-3; J: TRBJ2-1; size: .; CDR3: CAISPQSGGDTYNEQFF
V: TRBV24-1; J: TRBJ2-2; size: few; CDR3: CATSDPGAGEPAGELFF
V: TRBV4-1; J: TRBJ1-1; size: .; CDR3: CASSQGHPGTEAFF
V: TRBV6-1; J: TRBJ2-1; size: .; CDR3: CASKPGQAYNEQFF
V: TRBV7-9; J: TRBJ2-1; size: once; CDR3: CAISRGRAVSNEQFF
V: TRBV28; J: TRBJ2-7; size: few; CDR3: CASSLQGQGSYEQYF
V: TRBV29-1; J: TRBJ1-1; size: few; CDR3: CSALIDTEAFF
V: TRBV5-1; J: TRBJ2-3; size: few; CDR3: CASSLAVLAGGPDTQYF
V: TRBV6-1; J: TRBJ2-1; size: few; CDR3: CASSATRNNEQFF
V: TRBV29-1; J: TRBJ2-7; size: .; CDR3: CSVDGTGPYEQYF
V: TRBV7-2; J: TRBJ2-7; size: .; CDR3: CASSLAVQSYEQYF
V: TRBV4-2; J: TRBJ1-1; size: many; CDR3: CASSHYRTSGTEAFF
V: TRBV29-1; J: TRBJ2-1; size: many; CDR3: CSVWTSGRNEQFF
V: TRBV11-2; J: TRBJ2-3; size: few; CDR3: CASSPSLAGGRSTDTQYF
V: TRBV7-9; J: TRBJ1-1; size: .; CDR3: CASSSMTGTTEAFF
V: TRBV28; J: TRBJ2-5; size: .; CDR3: CASSPYGTGETQYF
V: TRBV20-1; J: TRBJ2-4; size: many; CDR3: CSARITGSIQYF
V: TRBV6-6; J: TRBJ2-1; size: few; CDR3: CASSRDIEQFF
V: TRBV6-2/TRBV6-3; J: TRBJ2-7; size: few; CDR3: CASSYSISYEQYF
V: TRBV4-2; J: TRBJ1-2; size: .; CDR3: CASSQGMGQGFGGYTF
V: TRBV5-1; J: TRBJ2-4; size: few; CDR3: CASSLEALSAKNIQYF
V: TRBV18; J: TRBJ1-2; size: .; CDR3: CASSYGQGSNYGYTF
V: TRBV4-2; J: TRBJ2-1; size: few; CDR3: CASSQEGTGVNEQFF
V: TRBV14; J: TRBJ2-2; size: few; CDR3: CASSQDFVSAGELFF
V: TRBV19; J: TRBJ2-5; size: .; CDR3: CASSIAATKETQYF
V: TRBV20-1; J: TRBJ1-6; size: .; CDR3: CSASQGDSPLHF
V: TRBV10-3; J: TRBJ2-7; size: few; CDR3: CAIRPGTGDYEQYF
V: TRBV7-6; J: TRBJ2-1; size: few; CDR3: CASSTWTSGNYEQFF
V: TRBV28; J: TRBJ2-2; size: .; CDR3: CASSPLPQGDTGELFF
V: TRBV29-1; J: TRBJ1-1; size: few; CDR3: CSVHDYPEAFF
V: TRBV12-3/TRBV12-4; J: TRBJ2-2; size: .; CDR3: CATDRGQGGTGELFF
V: TRBV20-1; J: TRBJ2-7; size: .; CDR3: CSTLGRDRVDEQYF
V: TRBV20-1; J: TRBJ2-3; size: .; CDR3: CSAAQTSGRTTDTQYF
V: TRBV19; J: TRBJ1-1; size: many; CDR3: CASSGQVTEAFF
V: TRBV12-3/TRBV12-4; J: TRBJ2-1; size: .; CDR3: CTSSPHSGGTNEQFF
V: TRBV12-3/TRBV12-4; J: TRBJ2-7; size: .; CDR3: CASSSSQGTGEREQYF
V: TRBV5-1; J: TRBJ2-5; size: .; CDR3: CASRRGQGVETQYF
V: TRBV15; J: TRBJ2-1; size: .; CDR3: CATSRVRASYEQFF
V: TRBV2; J: TRBJ2-7; size: .; CDR3: CASLEGAAHEQYF